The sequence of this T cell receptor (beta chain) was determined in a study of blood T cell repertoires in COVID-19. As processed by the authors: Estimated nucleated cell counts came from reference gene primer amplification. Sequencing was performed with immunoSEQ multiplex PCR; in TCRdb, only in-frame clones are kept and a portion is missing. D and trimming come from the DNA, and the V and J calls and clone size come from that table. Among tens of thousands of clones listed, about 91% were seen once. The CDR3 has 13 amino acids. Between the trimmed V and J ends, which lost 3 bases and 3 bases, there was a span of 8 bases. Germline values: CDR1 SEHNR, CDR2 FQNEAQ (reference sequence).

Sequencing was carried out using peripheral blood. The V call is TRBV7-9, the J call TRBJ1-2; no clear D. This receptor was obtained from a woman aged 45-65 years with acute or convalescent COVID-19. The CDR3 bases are TGTGCCAGCAGCTTTTGGGGAGACTATGGCTACACCTTC. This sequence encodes CASSFWGDYGYTF.